These 10 T cell receptor beta chains originate from one sample sequenced in a study of T-cell memory formation after mild COVID-19. TCRdb analysed the 5' RACE reads with MiXCR anew, one entry per CDR3 protein. The repertoire includes around 450,000 distinct CDR3 sequences, roughly 26% of them detected once, and around 8.1% sits in the top ten. Material for sequencing was PBMCs or a T cell subset sorted from them (not recorded which). Every receptor here comes from an adult woman who had mild COVID-19 (a few samples of this study predate the infection). Cell type and time point are not known.

The chain carries TRBV7-3 and TRBJ2-1; no clear D gene. The germline V gene has CDR1 SGHTA and CDR2 FQGTGA. V was cut by 6 bases and J by 0 bases, with 18 bases left in between. CDR3 length: 17 amino acids. CDR3 protein: CASRTVGYGRSYNEQFF. The CDR3 DNA sequence: TGTGCCAGCAGAACCGTCGGCTATGGACGCTCCTACAATGAGCAGTTCTTC.

The CDR3 here is CASSDYSGTGNGYTF. The CDR3 DNA reads TGCGCCAGCAGCGATTACTCCGGGACAGGGAATGGCTACACCTTC. This rearrangement joins TRBV5-1 to TRBJ1-2; TRBD1 agrees at 9 bases. The CDR3 consists of 15 residues. Germline assignment: CDR1 SGHRS and CDR2 YFSETQ. Germline trimming cut 4 bases from V and 6 bases from J; bases unmatched to any gene: 10.

The gene calls are TRBV3-1 and TRBJ1-5; 7 bases align to TRBD1. The CDR3 runs to 15 residues. The germline CDR1 and CDR2 sequences are LGHDT and YNNKEL (reference sequence). The junction had 8 bases not matched to a gene; V was cut back by 6 bases and J by 3 bases. The CDR3 reads CASRSGTAYNQPQHF. In DNA form, the CDR3 reads TGTGCCAGCAGGTCCGGGACAGCCTACAATCAGCCCCAGCATTTT.

DNA of the CDR3: TGTGCCAGCAGCGGACAGGGGGCTGTCAACACCGGGGAGCTGTTTTTT. Amino acids: CASSGQGAVNTGELFF. The rearrangement uses TRBV12-3 or TRBV12-4 and TRBJ2-2; 11 positions match TRBD1. The trim removed 6 bases at V and 2 bases at J, leaving 5 bases unmatched. This CDR3 is built from 16 residues.

This clonotype was detected only a few times. The rearrangement joins TRBV6-5 to TRBJ2-3; 7 bases are a match to TRBD2. Germline V gene lookup returns CDR1 MNHEY and CDR2 SVGAGI. This CDR3 region has 11 residues. V was pared by 6 bases and J by 13 bases, with 7 bases of the junction left unmatched. The CDR3 protein is CASRSLGGEYF. CDR3 bases: TGTGCCAGCAGAAGCCTGGGGGGGGAGTATTTT.

This clonotype has a handful of counts. This chain uses TRBV20-1 with TRBJ2-1; D unresolved. V lost 6 bases and J lost 6, with 18 bases in between. This CDR3 spans 14 amino acids. The germline V gene has CDR1 DFQATT and CDR2 SNEGSKA (reference sequence). The CDR3 reads CSAPRTALGNEQFF. CDR3 nucleotides: TGCAGTGCCCCCCGGACCGCCCTGGGCAATGAGCAGTTCTTC.

The gene calls are TRBV5-1 and TRBJ2-1; D is perhaps TRBD1 or TRBD2 (5 bases each). CDR1 is SGHRS and CDR2 is YFSETQ in the germline V gene. The CDR3 is 15 amino acids. The V gene lost 3 bases and the J gene lost 8 bases, with 18 bases spanning the gap. CDR3 nucleotide sequence: TGCGCCAGCAGCTCCGGGACCACAGCGATGTATGAGCAGTTCTTC. It is translated as CASSSGTTAMYEQFF. The full variable domain, rest sourced from reference TRBV5-1 and TRBJ2-1, is KAGVTQTPRYLIKTRGQQVTLSCSPISGHRSVSWYQQTPGQGLQFLFEYFSETQRNKGNFPGRFSGRQFSNSRSEMNVSTLELGDSALYLCASSSGTTAMYEQFFGPGTRLTVL.

This clonotype was counted a few times. CDR3 in DNA: TGTGCCAGCAGCCTGGCGGGTAGGTGGCTAGCGGGTGAGGATGAGCAGTTCTTC. Translation gives CASSLAGRWLAGEDEQFF. This sequence joins TRBV7-2 and TRBJ2-1; 8 positions agree with TRBD2. Germline CDR1 is SGHTA and CDR2 is FQGNSA. This CDR3 is 18 amino acids long. V dropped 5 bases and J dropped 8; count of bases not matched to a gene: 20.

This clonotype was recorded a few times. The V call is TRBV21-1, the J call TRBJ1-1. TRBV21-1 is a documented pseudogene. The CDR3 contains 15 residues. CDR3 in DNA: TGTGCCAGCAGCCCTCCGGGAGGAGGGTACACTGAAGCTTTCTTT. Residues: CASSPPGGGYTEAFF.

This clonotype was found a few times. The gene calls are TRBV20-1 and TRBJ2-2; 14 bases align to TRBD2. The CDR3 covers 16 residues. Germline V gene lookup returns CDR1 DFQATT and CDR2 SNEGSKA (reference sequence). The trim removed 5 bases at V and 5 bases at J, leaving 7 bases unmatched. DNA of the CDR3: TGCAGTGCTGCGGTGGGGACTAGCGGGGGAACCGGGGAGCTGTTTTTT. It yields the protein CSAAVGTSGGTGELFF.